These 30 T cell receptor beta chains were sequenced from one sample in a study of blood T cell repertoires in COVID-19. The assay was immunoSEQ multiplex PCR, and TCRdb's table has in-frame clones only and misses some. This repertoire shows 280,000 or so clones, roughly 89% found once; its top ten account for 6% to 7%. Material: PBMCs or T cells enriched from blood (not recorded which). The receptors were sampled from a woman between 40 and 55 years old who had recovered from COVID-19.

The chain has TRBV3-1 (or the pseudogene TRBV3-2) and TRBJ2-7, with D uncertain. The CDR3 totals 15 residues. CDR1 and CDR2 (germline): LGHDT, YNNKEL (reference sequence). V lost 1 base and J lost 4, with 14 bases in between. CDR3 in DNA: TGTGCCAGCAGCCAAGGCCCCGGGTCTCAATACGAGCAGTACTTC. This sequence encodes CASSQGPGSQYEQYF.

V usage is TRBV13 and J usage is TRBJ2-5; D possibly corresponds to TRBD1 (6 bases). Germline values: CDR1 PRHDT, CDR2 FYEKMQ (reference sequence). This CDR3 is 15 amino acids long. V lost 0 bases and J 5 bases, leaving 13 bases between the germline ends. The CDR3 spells CASSLGQGFVETQYF. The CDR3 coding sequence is TGTGCCAGCAGCTTAGGTCAGGGGTTCGTGGAGACCCAGTACTTC. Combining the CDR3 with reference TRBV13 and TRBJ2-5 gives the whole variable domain AAGVIQSPRHLIKEKRETATLKCYPIPRHDTVYWYQQGPGQDPQFLISFYEKMQSDKGSIPDRFSAQQFSDYHSELNMSSLELGDSALYFCASSLGQGFVETQYFGPGTRLLVL.

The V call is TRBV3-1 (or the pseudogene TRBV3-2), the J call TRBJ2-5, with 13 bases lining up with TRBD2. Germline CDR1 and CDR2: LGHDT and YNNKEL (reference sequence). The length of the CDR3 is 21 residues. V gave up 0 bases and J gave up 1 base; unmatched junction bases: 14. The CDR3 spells CASSQDPSPPLAGGPQETQYF. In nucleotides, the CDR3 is TGTGCCAGCAGCCAAGATCCAAGCCCTCCACTAGCGGGAGGGCCCCAAGAGACCCAGTACTTC.

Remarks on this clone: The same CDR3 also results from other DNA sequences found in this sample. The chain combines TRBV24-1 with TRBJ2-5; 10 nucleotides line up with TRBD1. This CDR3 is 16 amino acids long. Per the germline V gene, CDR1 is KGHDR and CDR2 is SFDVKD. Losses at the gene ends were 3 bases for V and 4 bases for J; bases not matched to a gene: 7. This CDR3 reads CATSDAPGTGVETQYF. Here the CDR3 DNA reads TGTGCCACCAGTGATGCCCCCGGGACAGGGGTAGAGACCCAGTACTTC.

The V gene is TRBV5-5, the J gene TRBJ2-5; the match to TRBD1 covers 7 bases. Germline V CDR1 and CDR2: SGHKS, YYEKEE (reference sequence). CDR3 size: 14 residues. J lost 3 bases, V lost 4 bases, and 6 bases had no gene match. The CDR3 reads CASSLRDSKETQYF. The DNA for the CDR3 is TGTGCCAGCAGCCTACGGGACAGCAAAGAGACCCAGTACTTC.

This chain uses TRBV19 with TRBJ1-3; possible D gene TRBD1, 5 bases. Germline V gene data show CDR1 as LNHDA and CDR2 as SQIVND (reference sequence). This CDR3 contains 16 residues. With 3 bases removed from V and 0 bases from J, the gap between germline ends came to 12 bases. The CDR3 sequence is CASSMGPATSGNTIYF. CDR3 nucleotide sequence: TGTGCCAGTAGTATGGGGCCGGCCACCTCTGGAAACACCATATATTTT.

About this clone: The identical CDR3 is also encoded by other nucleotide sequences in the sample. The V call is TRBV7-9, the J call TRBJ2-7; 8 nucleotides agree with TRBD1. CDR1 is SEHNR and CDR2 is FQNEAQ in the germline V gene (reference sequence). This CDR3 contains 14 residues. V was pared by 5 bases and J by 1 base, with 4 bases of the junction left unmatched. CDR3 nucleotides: TGTGCCAGCAGCCCAAGACAGGGGTCCTACGAGCAGTACTTC. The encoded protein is CASSPRQGSYEQYF.

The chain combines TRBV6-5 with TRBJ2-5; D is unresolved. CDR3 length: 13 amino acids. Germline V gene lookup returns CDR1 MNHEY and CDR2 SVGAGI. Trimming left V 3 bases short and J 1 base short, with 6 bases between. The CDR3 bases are TGTGCCAGCAGTTATCACACCCAAGAGACCCAGTACTTC. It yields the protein CASSYHTQETQYF.

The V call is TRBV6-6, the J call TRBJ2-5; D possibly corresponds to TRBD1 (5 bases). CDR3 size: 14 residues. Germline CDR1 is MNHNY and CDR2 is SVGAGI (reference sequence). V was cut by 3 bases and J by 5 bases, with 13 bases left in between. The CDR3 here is CASSYRGTLETQYF. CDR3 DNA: TGTGCCAGCAGTTATAGGGGTACCCTTGAGACCCAGTACTTC.

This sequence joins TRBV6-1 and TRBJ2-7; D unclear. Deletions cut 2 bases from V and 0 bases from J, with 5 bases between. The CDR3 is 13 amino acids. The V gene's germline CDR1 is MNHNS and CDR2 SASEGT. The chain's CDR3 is CASSENGSYEQYF. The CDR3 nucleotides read TGTGCCAGCAGTGAAAACGGCTCCTACGAGCAGTACTTC.

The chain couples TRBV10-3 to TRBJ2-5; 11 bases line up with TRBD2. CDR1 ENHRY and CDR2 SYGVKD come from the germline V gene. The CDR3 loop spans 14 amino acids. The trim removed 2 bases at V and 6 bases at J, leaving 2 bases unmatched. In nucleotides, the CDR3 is TGTGCCATCAGTGAGACTAGCGGGAGTCAGACCCAGTACTTC. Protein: CAISETSGSQTQYF.

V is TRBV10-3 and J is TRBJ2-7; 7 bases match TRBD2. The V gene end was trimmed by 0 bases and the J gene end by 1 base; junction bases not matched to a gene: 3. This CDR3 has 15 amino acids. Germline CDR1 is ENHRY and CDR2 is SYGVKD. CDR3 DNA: TGTGCCATCAGTGAGTCCCAAGCGGGGTCCTACGAGCAGTACTTC. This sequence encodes CAISESQAGSYEQYF.

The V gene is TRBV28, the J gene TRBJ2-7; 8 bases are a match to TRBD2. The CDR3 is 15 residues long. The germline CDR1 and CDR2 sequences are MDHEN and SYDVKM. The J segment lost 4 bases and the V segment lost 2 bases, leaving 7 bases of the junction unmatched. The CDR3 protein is CASSLVREGPYEQYF. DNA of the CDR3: TGTGCCAGCAGTTTAGTTCGGGAGGGCCCGTACGAGCAGTACTTC.

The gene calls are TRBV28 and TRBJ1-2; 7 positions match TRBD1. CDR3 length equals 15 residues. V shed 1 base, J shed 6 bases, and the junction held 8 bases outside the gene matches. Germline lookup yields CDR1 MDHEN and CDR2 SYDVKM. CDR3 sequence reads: CASSLLRGREDGYTF. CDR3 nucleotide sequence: TGTGCCAGCAGTTTATTAAGGGGGCGAGAGGATGGCTACACCTTC.

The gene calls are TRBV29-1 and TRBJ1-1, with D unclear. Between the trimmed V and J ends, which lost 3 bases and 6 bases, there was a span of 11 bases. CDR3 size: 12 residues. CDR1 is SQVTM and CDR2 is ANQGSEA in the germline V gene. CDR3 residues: CSVEVGRAEAFF. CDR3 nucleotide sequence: TGCAGCGTTGAGGTCGGGCGGGCTGAAGCTTTCTTT.

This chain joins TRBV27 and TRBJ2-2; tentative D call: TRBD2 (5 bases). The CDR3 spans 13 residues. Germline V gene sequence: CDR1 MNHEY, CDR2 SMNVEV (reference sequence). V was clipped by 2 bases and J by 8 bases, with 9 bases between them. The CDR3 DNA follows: TGTGCCAGCAGTTTAACCCCGGGGGGGGAGCTGTTTTTT. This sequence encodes CASSLTPGGELFF.

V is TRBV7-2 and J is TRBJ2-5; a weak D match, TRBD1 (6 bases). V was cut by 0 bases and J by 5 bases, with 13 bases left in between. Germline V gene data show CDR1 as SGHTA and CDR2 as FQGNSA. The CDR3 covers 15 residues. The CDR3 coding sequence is TGTGCCAGCAGCTTAGCGAGTATAAGGGGGGAGACCCAGTACTTC. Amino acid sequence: CASSLASIRGETQYF.

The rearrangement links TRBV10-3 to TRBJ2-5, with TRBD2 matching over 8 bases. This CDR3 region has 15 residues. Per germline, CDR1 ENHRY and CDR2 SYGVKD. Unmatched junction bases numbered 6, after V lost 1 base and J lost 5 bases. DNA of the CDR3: TGTGCCATCAGTGAGTATGGACTAGCTGGGGAGACCCAGTACTTC. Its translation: CAISEYGLAGETQYF.

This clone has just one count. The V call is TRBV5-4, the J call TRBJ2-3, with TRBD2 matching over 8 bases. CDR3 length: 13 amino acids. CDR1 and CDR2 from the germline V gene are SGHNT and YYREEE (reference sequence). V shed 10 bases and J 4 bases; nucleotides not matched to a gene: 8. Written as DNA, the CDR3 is TGTGCCGCAGAGGCGGGAGGCGCAGATACGCAGTATTTT. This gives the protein CAAEAGGADTQYF.

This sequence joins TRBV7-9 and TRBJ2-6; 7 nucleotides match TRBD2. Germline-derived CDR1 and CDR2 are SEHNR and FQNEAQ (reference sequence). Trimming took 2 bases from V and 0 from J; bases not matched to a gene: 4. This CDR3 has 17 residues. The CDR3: CASSLRGDHSGANVLTF. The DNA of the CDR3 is TGTGCCAGCAGCTTACGGGGGGACCACTCTGGGGCCAACGTCCTGACTTTC.

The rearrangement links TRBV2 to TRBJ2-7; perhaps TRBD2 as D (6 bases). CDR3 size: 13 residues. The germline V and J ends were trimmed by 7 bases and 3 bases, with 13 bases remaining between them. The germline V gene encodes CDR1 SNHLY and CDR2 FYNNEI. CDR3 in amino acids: CASNIGGIYEQYF. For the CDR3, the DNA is TGTGCCAGCAATATTGGAGGGATCTACGAGCAGTACTTC.

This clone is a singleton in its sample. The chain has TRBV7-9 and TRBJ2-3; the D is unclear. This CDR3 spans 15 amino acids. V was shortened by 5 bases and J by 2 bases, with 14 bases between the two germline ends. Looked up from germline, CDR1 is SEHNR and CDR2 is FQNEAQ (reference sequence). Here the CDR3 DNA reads TGTGCCAGCAGCCAGTCGACTGGATCCACAGATACGCAGTATTTT. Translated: CASSQSTGSTDTQYF.

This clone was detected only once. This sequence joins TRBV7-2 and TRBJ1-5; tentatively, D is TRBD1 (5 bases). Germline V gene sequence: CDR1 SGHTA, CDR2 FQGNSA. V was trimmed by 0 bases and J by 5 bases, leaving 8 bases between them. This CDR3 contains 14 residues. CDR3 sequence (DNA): TGTGCCAGCAGCTTAGCAGGGGTCGATCAGCCCCAGCATTTT. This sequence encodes CASSLAGVDQPQHF.

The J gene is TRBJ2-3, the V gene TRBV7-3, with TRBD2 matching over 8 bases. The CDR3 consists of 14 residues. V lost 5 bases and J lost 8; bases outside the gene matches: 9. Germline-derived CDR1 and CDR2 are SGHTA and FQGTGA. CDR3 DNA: TGTGCCAGCAGCCAATCGGCGGGGGGCCCTACGCAGTATTTT. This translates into CASSQSAGGPTQYF. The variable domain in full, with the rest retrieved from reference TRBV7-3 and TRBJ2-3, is GAGVSQTPSNKVTEKGKYVELRCDPISGHTALYWYRQSLGQGPEFLIYFQGTGAADDSGLPNDRFFAVRPEGSVSTLKIQRTERGDSAVYLCASSQSAGGPTQYFGPGTRLTVL.

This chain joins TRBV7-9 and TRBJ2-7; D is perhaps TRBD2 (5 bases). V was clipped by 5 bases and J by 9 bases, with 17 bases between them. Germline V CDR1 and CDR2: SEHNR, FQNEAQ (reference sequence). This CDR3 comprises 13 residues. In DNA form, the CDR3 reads TGTGCCAGCAGCCGAAGCGACACGGCGGGGCAGTACTTC. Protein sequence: CASSRSDTAGQYF.

The chain's CDR3 is CASSSSGVVEAFF. Written as DNA, the CDR3 is TGTGCCAGCAGCTCCTCGGGGGTGGTGGAAGCTTTCTTT. This chain connects TRBV14 to TRBJ1-1, with D maybe TRBD1 (5 bases). The germline V gene has CDR1 SGHDN and CDR2 FVKESK. V was pared by 5 bases and J by 8 bases, with 15 bases between. CDR3 size: 13 residues.

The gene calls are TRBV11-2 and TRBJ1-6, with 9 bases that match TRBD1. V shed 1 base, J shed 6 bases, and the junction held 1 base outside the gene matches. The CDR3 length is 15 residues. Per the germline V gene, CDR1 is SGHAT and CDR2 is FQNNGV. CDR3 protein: CASSLGGQGNSPLHF. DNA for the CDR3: TGTGCCAGCAGCTTAGGGGGACAGGGTAATTCACCCCTCCACTTT.

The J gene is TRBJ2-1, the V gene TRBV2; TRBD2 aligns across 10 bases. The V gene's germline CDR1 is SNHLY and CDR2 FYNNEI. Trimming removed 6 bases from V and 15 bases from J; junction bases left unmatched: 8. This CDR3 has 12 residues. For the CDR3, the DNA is TGTGCCAGCAGACCCACTAGCGGGAAACCGTTCTTC. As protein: CASRPTSGKPFF.

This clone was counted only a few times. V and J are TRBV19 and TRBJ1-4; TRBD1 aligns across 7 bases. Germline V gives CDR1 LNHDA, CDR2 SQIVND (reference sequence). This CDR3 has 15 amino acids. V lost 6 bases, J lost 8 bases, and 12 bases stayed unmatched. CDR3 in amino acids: CASSRSGQLDEKLFF. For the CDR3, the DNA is TGTGCCAGTAGCAGATCGGGACAGTTGGACGAAAAACTGTTTTTT.

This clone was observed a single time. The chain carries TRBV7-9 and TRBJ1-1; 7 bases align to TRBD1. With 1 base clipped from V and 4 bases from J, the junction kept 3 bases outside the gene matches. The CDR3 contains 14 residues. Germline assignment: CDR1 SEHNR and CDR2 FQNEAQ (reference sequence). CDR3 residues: CASSLGGTVTEAFF. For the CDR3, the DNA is TGTGCCAGCAGCTTAGGTGGGACAGTCACTGAAGCTTTCTTT.